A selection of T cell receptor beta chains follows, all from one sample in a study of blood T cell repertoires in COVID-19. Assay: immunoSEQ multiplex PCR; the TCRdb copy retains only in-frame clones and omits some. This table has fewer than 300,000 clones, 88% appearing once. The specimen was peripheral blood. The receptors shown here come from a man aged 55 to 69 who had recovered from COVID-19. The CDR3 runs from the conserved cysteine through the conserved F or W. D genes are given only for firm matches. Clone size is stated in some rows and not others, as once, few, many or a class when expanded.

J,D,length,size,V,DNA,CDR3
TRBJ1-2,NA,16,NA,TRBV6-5,TGTGCCAGCAGTTACCGGCACTCGGGGGGGTACTATGGCTACACCTTC,CASSYRHSGGYYGYTF
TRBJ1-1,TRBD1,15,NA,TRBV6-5,TGTGCCAGCAGTTTCCTCGTAGCACAGGGGGCCTTCGCTTTCTTT,CASSFLVAQGAFAFF
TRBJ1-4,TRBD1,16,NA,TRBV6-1,TGTGCCAGCAGTGCAGGACAGGGGTGGTTACGTGAAAAACTGTTTTTT,CASSAGQGWLREKLFF
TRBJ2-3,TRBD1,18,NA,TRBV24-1,TGTGCCACCAGTGATCGGGCCAGGGGGAAGGTGGGCACAGATACGCAGTATTTT,CATSDRARGKVGTDTQYF
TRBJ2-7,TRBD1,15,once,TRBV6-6,TGTGCCAGCAGTTACGGACAGGGGAAAGGTTACGAGCAGTACTTC,CASSYGQGKGYEQYF
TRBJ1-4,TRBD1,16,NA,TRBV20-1,TGCAGTGCTAGTCTGGACAGGGGGGGGACTAATGAAAAACTGTTTTTT,CSASLDRGGTNEKLFF
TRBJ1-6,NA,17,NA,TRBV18,TGTGCCAGCTCCCCATTGGGGGAGGGGTCCTATAATTCACCCCTCCACTTT,CASSPLGEGSYNSPLHF
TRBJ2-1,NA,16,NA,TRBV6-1,TGTGCCAGCAGTGAAGCCCGGCCAGGGGGGTACAATGAGCAGTTCTTC,CASSEARPGGYNEQFF
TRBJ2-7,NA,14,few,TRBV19,TGTGCCAGTAGCCGCCGGGTTCCTCCCTACGAGCAGTACTTC,CASSRRVPPYEQYF
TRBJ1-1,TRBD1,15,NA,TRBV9,TGTGCCAGCAGCGGTCGACAGGGACAGAACACTGAAGCTTTCTTT,CASSGRQGQNTEAFF
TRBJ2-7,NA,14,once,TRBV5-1,TGCGCCAGCAGCTTGGACCCGAGCACAGACGAGCAGTACTTC,CASSLDPSTDEQYF
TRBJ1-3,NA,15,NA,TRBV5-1,TGCGCCAGCAGCCCGGACTTCGCCTCTGGAAACACCATATATTTT,CASSPDFASGNTIYF
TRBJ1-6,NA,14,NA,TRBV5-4,TGTGCCAGCAGCTTTCGGGGGGGGAATTCACCCCTCCACTTT,CASSFRGGNSPLHF
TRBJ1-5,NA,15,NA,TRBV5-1,TGCGCCAGCAGCTTAGGCGATGGAGGCAATCAGCCCCAGCATTTT,CASSLGDGGNQPQHF
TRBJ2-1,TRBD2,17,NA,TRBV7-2,TGTGCCAGCAGCCCGCACGGGGCGCGGGGGACCAAAAATGAGCAGTTCTTC,CASSPHGARGTKNEQFF
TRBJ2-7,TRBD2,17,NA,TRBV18,TGTGCCAGCTCACCCTTGACCGGGGGGCCGGGGGGGCACGAGCAGTACTTC,CASSPLTGGPGGHEQYF
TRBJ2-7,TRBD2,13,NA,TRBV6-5,TGTGCCAGCAGTCCCAGGGAGCGGGGAGAGCAGTACTTC,CASSPRERGEQYF
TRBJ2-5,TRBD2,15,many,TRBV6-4,TGTGCCAGCAGTGAAACTAGCGGGGGGATGGAGACCCAGTACTTC,CASSETSGGMETQYF
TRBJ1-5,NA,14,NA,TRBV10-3,TGTGCCATCAGTTCCGGGGTCGATAATCAGCCCCAGCATTTT,CAISSGVDNQPQHF
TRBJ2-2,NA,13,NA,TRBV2,TGTGCCAGCAGTGAACAGGGGTACGGGGAGCTGTTTTTT,CASSEQGYGELFF
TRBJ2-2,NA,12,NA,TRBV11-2,TGTGCCAGCAGCTTAGCGGGGGGGGAGCTGTTTTTT,CASSLAGGELFF
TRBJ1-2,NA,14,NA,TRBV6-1,TGTGCCAGCAGTGAAGACCGGACTATCTATGGCTACACCTTC,CASSEDRTIYGYTF
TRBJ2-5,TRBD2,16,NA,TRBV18,TGTGCCAGCTCACCAGATGCTAGCGGGGGTTCGGAGACCCAGTACTTC,CASSPDASGGSETQYF
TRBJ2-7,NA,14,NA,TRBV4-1,TGCGCCAGCAGCCCTCCCAGGCAGATCCACGAGCAGTACTTC,CASSPPRQIHEQYF
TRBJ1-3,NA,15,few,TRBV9,TGTGCCAGCAGCGGCCCCCCGGGGTCTGGAAACACCATATATTTT,CASSGPPGSGNTIYF
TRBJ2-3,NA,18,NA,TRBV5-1,TGCGCCAGCGGCTTGGACCGCCGAGGCGGGGTCAGCACAGATACGCAGTATTTT,CASGLDRRGGVSTDTQYF